This TCR beta chain was observed in a study of T-cell reconstitution after alpha-beta-depleted transplantation in children. Unique molecular identifiers were used to barcode this TCRbeta library. Using its own MiXCR run on the PCR reads, TCRdb lists one record per CDR3 protein. Of around 600,000 distinct CDR3 sequences listed, around 17% are singletons. Germline-derived CDR1 and CDR2 are DFQATT and SNEGSKA (reference sequence). The CDR3 runs 15 residues. V gave up 0 bases and J gave up 3 bases, with 14 bases separating them. This clonotype has at least ten counts. This material consisted of PBMCs from the stem cell graft donor, taken from the stem cell graft. The receptor comes from a human donor who donated a stem cell graft to a child with acute myeloid leukemia. This chain links TRBV20-1 with TRBJ1-2; D gene ambiguous. Here the CDR3 DNA reads TGCAGTGCTAGAGATAGGCATACCGACTACTATGGCTACACCTTC. As protein: CSARDRHTDYYGYTF.